This TCR beta chain was identified in a study of blood T cell repertoires in COVID-19. Study-level background: COVID-19 samples from acute and convalescent phases originated in the United States, Italy and Spain. The cDNA or gDNA used as material had been derived from T cells, B-cell-depleted T cells, or PBMCs.

Original handling: Estimated nucleated cell counts came from reference gene primer amplification. Profiling relied on immunoSEQ multiplex PCR, and the TCRdb table lists in-frame clones only, not all of them. Clone size and V and J calls were adopted from that table, with D and trimming inferred from the DNA. The repertoire holds about 130,000 clones, with approximately 81% as singletons. This clone was seen more than once but under ten times. The receptor comes from a man aged 60 to 75 with acute or convalescent COVID-19. Sequenced sample: peripheral blood.

The CDR3 protein is CASSSWTGRSYNSPLHF. CDR3 DNA: TGTGCCAGCAGTTCCTGGACAGGGAGGTCCTATAATTCACCCCTCCACTTT. V usage is TRBV27 and J usage is TRBJ1-6; TRBD1 matches 8 bases. This CDR3 spans 17 amino acids. The V gene's germline CDR1 is MNHEY and CDR2 SMNVEV (reference sequence). V was pared by 4 bases and J by 1 base, with 6 bases of the junction left unmatched.